This T cell receptor (beta chain) was obtained from a study of cytomegalovirus exposure and HLA in healthy donors. Across the study: One earlier analysis, a look at about 179 million T cells, found more than 100 million unique TCR beta sequences. Genetic ancestry analysis placed about 76% of the 410 or so donors that were genotyped in the Caucasian-associated cluster. The study's findings and limits: In vitro checks showed that three CMV-associated chains really do target CMV antigens.

Vbeta (60) and Jbeta (13) primers were used in the PCR. Clones were sequenced by immunoSEQ multiplex PCR, and TCRdb holds only the in-frame ones, with some missing. The sample gives around 55,000 clones, roughly 74% of which show up once; roughly 1.5% is in the top ten. Germline V gene sequence: CDR1 SEHNR, CDR2 FQNEAQ (reference sequence). The CDR3 contains 12 residues. Trimming removed 5 bases at V and 3 bases at J, with 8 bases between. Donors in the study were healthy people who gave bone marrow. This clone is a singleton in its sample. Antigen specificity is unknown. This TCR derives from a female donor in good health and CMV-seronegative. The V call is TRBV7-9, the J call TRBJ2-7, with D possibly TRBD1 on 5 matching bases. The sample consisted of PBMCs. The chain's CDR3 is CASSGRVYEQYF. As DNA, the CDR3 is TGTGCCAGCAGCGGCAGGGTCTACGAGCAGTACTTC. The variable domain in full, completed from reference TRBV7-9 and TRBJ2-7, reads DTGVSQNPRHKITKRGQNVTFRCDPISEHNRLYWYRQTLGQGPEFLTYFQNEAQLEKSRLLSDRFSAERPKGSFSTLEIQRTEQGDSAMYLCASSGRVYEQYFGPGTRLTVT.